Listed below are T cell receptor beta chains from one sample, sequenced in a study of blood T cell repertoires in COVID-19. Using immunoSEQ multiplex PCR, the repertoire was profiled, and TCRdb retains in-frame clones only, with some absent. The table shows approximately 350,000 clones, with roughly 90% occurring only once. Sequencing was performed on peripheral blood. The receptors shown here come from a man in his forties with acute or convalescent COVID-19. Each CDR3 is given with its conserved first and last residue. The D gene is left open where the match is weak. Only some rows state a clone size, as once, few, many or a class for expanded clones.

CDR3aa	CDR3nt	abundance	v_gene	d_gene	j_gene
CASSTQGLFNEQFF	TGTGCCAGCAGCACCCAGGGACTGTTTAATGAGCAGTTCTTC	NA	TRBV7-2	NA	TRBJ2-1
CASSRQGANTGELFF	TGTGCCAGCAGTCGACAGGGGGCTAACACCGGGGAGCTGTTTTTT	NA	TRBV2	TRBD1	TRBJ2-2
CASSAGGQGYGYTF	TGTGCCAGTAGTGCCGGTGGACAGGGATATGGCTACACCTTC	once	TRBV19	TRBD1	TRBJ1-2
CASSLDIGQHGPYNEQFF	TGTGCCAGCAGCTTAGACATTGGGCAGCATGGCCCTTACAATGAGCAGTTCTTC	once	TRBV11-2	NA	TRBJ2-1
CASGVTEAFF	TGTGCCAGCGGAGTCACTGAAGCTTTCTTT	NA	TRBV19	NA	TRBJ1-1
CASSPLRLAKNIQYF	TGTGCCAGCAGCCCACTAAGGTTGGCCAAAAACATTCAGTACTTC	NA	TRBV5-8	NA	TRBJ2-4
CASSLEAAGSPLHF	TGCGCCAGCAGCTTGGAGGCGGCTGGTTCACCCCTCCACTTT	NA	TRBV5-1	NA	TRBJ1-6
CASSHRTSGGLFQETQYF	TGTGCCAGCAGCCATCGGACTAGCGGAGGCCTCTTCCAAGAGACCCAGTACTTC	NA	TRBV11-2	TRBD2	TRBJ2-5
CASSLTGFWTEAFF	TGTGCCAGCAGTCTGACAGGGTTCTGGACTGAAGCTTTCTTT	few	TRBV27	TRBD1	TRBJ1-1
CASSEARTGGRYGYTF	TGTGCCAGCAGTGAAGCCCGGACAGGGGGCAGGTATGGCTACACCTTC	NA	TRBV6-1	TRBD1	TRBJ1-2
CASSPSEDTEAFF	TGTGCCAGCAGTCCCAGTGAGGACACTGAAGCTTTCTTT	NA	TRBV28	NA	TRBJ1-1
CASRPTGTGLLGTEAFF	TGTGCAAGTCGCCCGACCGGGACAGGGTTGTTAGGCACTGAAGCTTTCTTT	NA	TRBV12-2	NA	TRBJ1-1
CASSLLGVNTEAFF	TGTGCCAGCAGCTTACTAGGGGTGAACACTGAAGCTTTCTTT	NA	TRBV11-1	NA	TRBJ1-1
CASSAPDRGTNEKLFF	TGTGCCAGCAGCGCCCCGGACAGAGGCACTAATGAAAAACTGTTTTTT	NA	TRBV14	NA	TRBJ1-4
CSASAGQGDYGYTF	TGCAGTGCTAGTGCGGGACAGGGGGACTATGGCTACACCTTC	many	TRBV20-1	TRBD1	TRBJ1-2
CASSPQGLSDTQYF	TGTGCCAGCAGTCCACAGGGCCTCTCAGATACGCAGTATTTT	NA	TRBV27	NA	TRBJ2-3
CASSQWTTQETPIYF	TGTGCCAGCAGCCAATGGACAACCCAGGAAACCCCCATATATTTT	NA	TRBV3-1/TRBV3-2	NA	TRBJ1-3
CASSSRELPGLASQHSYEQYF	TGTGCCAGCAGCTCGCGAGAACTTCCGGGACTAGCGAGCCAACACTCCTACGAGCAGTACTTC	NA	TRBV9	TRBD2	TRBJ2-7
CASSYKGGNEKLFF	TGCGCCAGCAGCTATAAAGGAGGTAATGAAAAACTGTTTTTT	NA	TRBV5-1	NA	TRBJ1-4
CASSYYRGIMNTEAFF	TGTGCCAGCAGCTACTACAGGGGTATAATGAACACTGAAGCTTTCTTT	NA	TRBV28	TRBD1	TRBJ1-1
CSSRTGVTDTQYF	TGCAGCTCCCGGACAGGGGTCACAGATACGCAGTATTTT	NA	TRBV29-1	TRBD1	TRBJ2-3
CASSSGGGRVIDTQYF	TGTGCCAGCAGCTCCGGAGGGGGCAGGGTGATAGATACGCAGTATTTT	NA	TRBV5-4	NA	TRBJ2-3
CASSLTGTAEQYF	TGTGCCAGCAGCTTAACTGGGACAGCCGAGCAGTACTTC	NA	TRBV7-3	TRBD1	TRBJ2-7
CASTHPQGWAQHF	TGTGCCAGCACCCACCCCCAGGGTTGGGCCCAGCATTTT	NA	TRBV28	NA	TRBJ1-5
CASSVGLAGGSYNEQFF	TGTGCCAGCAGCGTGGGACTAGCGGGAGGCTCCTACAATGAGCAGTTCTTC	once	TRBV9	TRBD2	TRBJ2-1
CASMRYQGNQPQHF	TGTGCCAGCATGCGGTATCAAGGCAATCAGCCCCAGCATTTT	NA	TRBV6-5	NA	TRBJ1-5
CASSLGAGSGTDTQYF	TGTGCCAGCAGCTTAGGCGCCGGGAGCGGCACAGATACGCAGTATTTT	NA	TRBV11-2	NA	TRBJ2-3
CASSLADSLTGELFF	TGTGCCAGCAGCTTGGCCGACAGCCTCACCGGGGAGCTGTTTTTT	NA	TRBV5-5	NA	TRBJ2-2
CASSAYRELETQYF	TGTGCCAGTAGTGCCTACAGGGAACTGGAGACCCAGTACTTC	NA	TRBV19	NA	TRBJ2-5
CASSKGLSSYNSPLHF	TGTGCCAGCAGCAAGGGACTGAGCTCCTATAATTCACCCCTCCACTTT	NA	TRBV5-4	NA	TRBJ1-6